This T cell receptor (beta chain) was retrieved from a study of blood T cell repertoires in COVID-19. Overall study: Samples taken during acute and convalescent COVID-19 were collected in the United States, Italy and Spain.

From germline, CDR1 is MDHEN and CDR2 SYDVKM. V was clipped by 1 base and J by 4 bases, with 10 bases between them. The CDR3 is made up of 15 amino acids. Here immunoSEQ multiplex PCR was the method, and the copy in TCRdb shows in-frame clones only, minus some. The sample contains approximately 88,000 clones, under 80% of which appear only once. The rearrangement joins TRBV28 to TRBJ2-2; possibly TRBD2 for D (6 bases). This receptor was obtained from a woman aged 80 or older with active or convalescent COVID-19. The sample was peripheral blood. In DNA form, the CDR3 reads TGTGCCAGCAGTTTATTTGCGGGGAGCACCGGGGAGCTGTTTTTT. This sequence encodes CASSLFAGSTGELFF.